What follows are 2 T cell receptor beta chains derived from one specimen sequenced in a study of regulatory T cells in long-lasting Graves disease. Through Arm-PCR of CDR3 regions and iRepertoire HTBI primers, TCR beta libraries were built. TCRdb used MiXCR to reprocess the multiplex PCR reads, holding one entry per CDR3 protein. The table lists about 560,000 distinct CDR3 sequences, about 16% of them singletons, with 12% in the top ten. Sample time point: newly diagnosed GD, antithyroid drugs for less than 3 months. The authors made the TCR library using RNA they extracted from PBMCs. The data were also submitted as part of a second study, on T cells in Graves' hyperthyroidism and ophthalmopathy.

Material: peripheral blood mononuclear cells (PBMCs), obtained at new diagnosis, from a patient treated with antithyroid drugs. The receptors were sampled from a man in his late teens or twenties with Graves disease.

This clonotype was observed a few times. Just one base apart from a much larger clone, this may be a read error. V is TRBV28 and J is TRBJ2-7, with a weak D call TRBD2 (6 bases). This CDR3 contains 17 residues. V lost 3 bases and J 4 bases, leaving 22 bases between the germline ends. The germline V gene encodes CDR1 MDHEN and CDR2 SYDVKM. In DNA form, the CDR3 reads TGTGCCAGCAGTTTCTTGGGGGAGGTTATGGTCTCATACGAGCAGTACTTC. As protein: CASSFLGEVMVSYEQYF.

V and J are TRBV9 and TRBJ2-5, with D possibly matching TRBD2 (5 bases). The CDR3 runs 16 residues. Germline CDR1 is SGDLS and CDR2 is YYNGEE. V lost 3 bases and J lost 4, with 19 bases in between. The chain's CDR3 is CASSARGSERRETQYF. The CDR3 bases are TGTGCCAGCAGCGCCCGTGGTAGCGAGAGGAGAGAGACCCAGTACTTC.